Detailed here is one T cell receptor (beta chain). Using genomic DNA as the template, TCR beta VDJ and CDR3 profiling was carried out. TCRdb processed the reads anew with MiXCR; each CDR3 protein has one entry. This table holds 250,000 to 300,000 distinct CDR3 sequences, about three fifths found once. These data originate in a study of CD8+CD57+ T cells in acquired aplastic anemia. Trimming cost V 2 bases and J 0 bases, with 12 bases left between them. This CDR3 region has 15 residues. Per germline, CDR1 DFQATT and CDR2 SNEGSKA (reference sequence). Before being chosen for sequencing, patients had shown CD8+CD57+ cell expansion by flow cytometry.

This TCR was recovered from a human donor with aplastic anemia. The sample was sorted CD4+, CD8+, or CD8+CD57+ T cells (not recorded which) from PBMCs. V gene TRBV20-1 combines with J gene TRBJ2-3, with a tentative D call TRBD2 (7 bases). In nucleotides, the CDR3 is TGCAGTGCTAGAATTACGGGGGGCAGCACAGATACGCAGTATTTT. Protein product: CSARITGGSTDTQYF.